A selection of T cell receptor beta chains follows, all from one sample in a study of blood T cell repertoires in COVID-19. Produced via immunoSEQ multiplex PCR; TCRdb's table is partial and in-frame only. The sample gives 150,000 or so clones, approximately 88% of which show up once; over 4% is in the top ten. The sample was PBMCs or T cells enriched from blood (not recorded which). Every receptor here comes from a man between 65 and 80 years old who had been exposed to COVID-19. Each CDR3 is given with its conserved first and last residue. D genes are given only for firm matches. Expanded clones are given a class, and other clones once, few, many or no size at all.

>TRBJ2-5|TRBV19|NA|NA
CASRERGGETQYF
TGTGCCAGTAGGGAGAGGGGGGGCGAGACCCAGTACTTC
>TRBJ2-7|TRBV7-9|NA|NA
CASSYTAVHEQYF
TGTGCCAGCAGTTACACCGCTGTCCACGAGCAGTACTTC
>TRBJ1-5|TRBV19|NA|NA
CASSILPDNSNQPQHF
TGTGCCAGTAGTATTTTACCAGACAATAGCAATCAGCCCCAGCATTTT
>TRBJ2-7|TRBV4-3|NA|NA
CASSQVQGYEQYF
TGCGCCAGCAGCCAAGTCCAGGGCTACGAGCAGTACTTC
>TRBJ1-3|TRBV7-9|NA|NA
CASSPPRNTIYF
TGTGCCAGCAGCCCTCCTAGGAACACCATATATTTT
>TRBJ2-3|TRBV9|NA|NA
CASSGGGWTDTQYF
TGTGCCAGCAGCGGAGGGGGATGGACAGATACGCAGTATTTT
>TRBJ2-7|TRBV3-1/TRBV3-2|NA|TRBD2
CASSYDGGAKEQYF
TGTGCCAGCAGCTACGACGGGGGGGCCAAAGAGCAGTACTTC
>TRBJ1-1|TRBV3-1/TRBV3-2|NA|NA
CASSRGGSTEAFF
TGTGCCAGCAGCCGGGGCGGCAGCACTGAAGCTTTCTTT
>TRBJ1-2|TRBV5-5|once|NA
CASSLDRVGGGYTF
TGTGCCAGCAGCTTGGACCGTGTAGGGGGTGGCTACACCTTC
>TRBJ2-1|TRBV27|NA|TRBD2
CASSLFSSGRAVDLDNEQFF
TGTGCCAGCAGTTTATTCTCTAGCGGGAGGGCCGTCGACTTGGACAATGAGCAGTTCTTC
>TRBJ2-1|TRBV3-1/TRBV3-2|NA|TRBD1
CASSRRQGIARHQDEQFF
TGTGCCAGCAGCCGGAGACAGGGGATCGCCCGTCACCAGGATGAGCAGTTCTTC
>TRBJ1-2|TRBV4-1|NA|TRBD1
CASSQGTGRGYTF
TGCGCCAGCAGCCAAGGGACAGGGCGCGGCTACACCTTC
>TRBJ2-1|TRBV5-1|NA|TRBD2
CASSLSTSGLYEQFF
TGCGCCAGCAGCTTGAGCACTAGCGGGCTCTATGAGCAGTTCTTC
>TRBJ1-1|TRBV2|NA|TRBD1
CASSELGQGEAFF
TGTGCCAGCAGTGAACTGGGACAGGGTGAAGCTTTCTTT
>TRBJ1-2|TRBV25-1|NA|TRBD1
CASSDQDRGSYGYTF
TGTGCCAGCAGTGACCAAGACAGGGGATCCTATGGCTACACCTTC
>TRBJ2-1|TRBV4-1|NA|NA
CASSQDSYPYNEQFF
TGCGCCAGCAGCCAAGATAGTTATCCCTACAATGAGCAGTTCTTC
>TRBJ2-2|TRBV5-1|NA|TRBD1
CASADRGMNTGELFF
TGCGCCAGCGCCGACAGGGGGATGAACACCGGGGAGCTGTTTTTT
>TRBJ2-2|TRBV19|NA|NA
CASSIEVATGELFF
TGTGCCAGTAGTATCGAGGTAGCCACCGGGGAGCTGTTTTTT
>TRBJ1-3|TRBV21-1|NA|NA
CASSPRDRGSGNTIYF
TGTGCCAGCAGCCCCCGGGACAGGGGCTCTGGAAACACCATATATTTT
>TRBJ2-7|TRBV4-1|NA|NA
CASSLQGGREQYF
TGCGCCAGCAGCCTACAGGGGGGGAGGGAGCAGTACTTC
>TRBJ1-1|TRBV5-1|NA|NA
CASSGWERAEAFF
TGCGCCAGCAGTGGGTGGGAGAGGGCTGAAGCTTTCTTT
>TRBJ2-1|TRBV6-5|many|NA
CASSLNEQFF
TGTGCCAGCAGTCTGAATGAGCAGTTCTTC
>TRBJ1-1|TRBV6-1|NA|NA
CASSESLNTEAFF
TGTGCCAGCAGTGAGTCCTTGAACACTGAAGCTTTCTTT
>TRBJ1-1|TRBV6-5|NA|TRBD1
CASRTGLEAFF
TGTGCCAGTCGGACAGGGCTTGAAGCTTTCTTT
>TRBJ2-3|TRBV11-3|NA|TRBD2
CASSPGLAGMGADTQYF
TGTGCCAGCAGCCCCGGACTAGCGGGGATGGGGGCAGATACGCAGTATTTT
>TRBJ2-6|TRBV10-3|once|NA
CAISQGSGANVLTF
TGTGCCATCAGTCAGGGGTCGGGGGCCAACGTCCTGACTTTC
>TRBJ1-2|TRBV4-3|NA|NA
CASSEMSGENYGYTF
TGCGCCAGCAGCGAGATGTCCGGGGAGAACTATGGCTACACCTTC
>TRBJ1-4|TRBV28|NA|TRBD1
CASTPAGTVNEKLFF
TGTGCCAGCACCCCGGCCGGGACAGTTAATGAAAAACTGTTTTTT
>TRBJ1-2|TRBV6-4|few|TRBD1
CASSEQGAGGYTF
TGTGCCAGCAGTGAACAGGGGGCCGGTGGCTACACCTTC
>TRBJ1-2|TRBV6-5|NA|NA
CASGGWYGYTF
TGTGCCAGCGGGGGGTGGTATGGCTACACCTTC
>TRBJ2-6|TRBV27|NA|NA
CASSPRDTPSGANVLTF
TGTGCCAGCAGTCCCCGGGACACCCCCTCTGGGGCCAACGTCCTGACTTTC
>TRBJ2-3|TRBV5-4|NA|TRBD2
CASSLDPLAGGRAQYF
TGTGCCAGCAGCTTGGATCCACTAGCGGGGGGCAGGGCGCAGTATTTT
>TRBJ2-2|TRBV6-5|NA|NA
CASSYEGDRELFF
TGTGCCAGCAGTTACGAGGGGGATAGGGAGCTGTTTTTT
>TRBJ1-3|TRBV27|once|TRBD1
CASSPDRVPGNTIYF
TGTGCCAGCAGTCCCGACAGGGTACCTGGAAACACCATATATTTT
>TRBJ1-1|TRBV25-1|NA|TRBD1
CASSDFTGTGSTGTEAFF
TGTGCCAGCAGTGACTTCACCGGGACAGGGAGTACGGGCACTGAAGCTTTCTTT
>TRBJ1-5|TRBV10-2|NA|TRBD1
CASKGTGVGQPQHF
TGCGCCAGCAAAGGGACAGGGGTTGGTCAGCCCCAGCATTTT
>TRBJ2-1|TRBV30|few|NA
CAWSRPGSYNEQFF
TGTGCCTGGAGCCGCCCGGGGAGTTACAATGAGCAGTTCTTC
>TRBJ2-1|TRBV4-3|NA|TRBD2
CASSRTSGGPNEQFF
TGCGCCAGCAGCCGAACTAGCGGGGGACCCAATGAGCAGTTCTTC
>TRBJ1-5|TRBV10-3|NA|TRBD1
CAISESMGTGTNQPQHF
TGTGCCATCAGTGAGTCGATGGGGACAGGGACAAACCAGCCCCAGCATTTT
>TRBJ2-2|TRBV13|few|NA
CASSSPRDGELFF
TGTGCCAGCAGCTCCCCCCGGGACGGGGAGCTGTTTTTT
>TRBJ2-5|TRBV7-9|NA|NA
CASSHQGAQETQYF
TGTGCCAGCAGCCATCAGGGTGCTCAGGAGACCCAGTACTTC
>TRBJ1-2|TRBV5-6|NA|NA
CASSPSGLGGYTF
TGTGCCAGCAGCCCCTCAGGACTAGGCGGCTACACCTTC
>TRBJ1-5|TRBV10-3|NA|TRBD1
CAISEGQGADQPQHF
TGTGCCATCAGTGAAGGACAGGGGGCTGATCAGCCCCAGCATTTT
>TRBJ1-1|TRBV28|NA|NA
CASSSPGRGRAFF
TGTGCCAGCAGTTCTCCTGGGCGGGGGCGAGCTTTCTTT
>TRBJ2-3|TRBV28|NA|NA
CASSFTGRADTQYF
TGTGCCAGCAGTTTTACCGGGAGAGCGGATACGCAGTATTTT
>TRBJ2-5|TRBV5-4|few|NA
CASSLRVQETQYF
TGTGCCAGCAGCCTGAGGGTTCAAGAGACCCAGTACTTC
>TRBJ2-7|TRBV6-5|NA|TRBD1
CASSSTRDRTYEQYF
TGTGCCAGCAGTTCCACTCGGGACAGGACCTACGAGCAGTACTTC
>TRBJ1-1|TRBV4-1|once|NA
CASSQDLRQSNTEAFF
TGCGCCAGCAGCCAAGATCTCAGGCAGTCGAACACTGAAGCTTTCTTT
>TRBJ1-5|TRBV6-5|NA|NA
CASISRRQGDQPQHF
TGTGCCAGCATCTCCAGAAGGCAGGGCGATCAGCCCCAGCATTTT
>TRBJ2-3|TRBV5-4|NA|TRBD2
CASSLGSGGTDTQYF
TGTGCCAGCAGCTTAGGTAGCGGGGGCACAGATACGCAGTATTTT
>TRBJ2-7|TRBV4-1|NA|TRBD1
CASSQTGTGVYEQYF
TGCGCCAGCAGCCAAACCGGGACAGGGGTATACGAGCAGTACTTC
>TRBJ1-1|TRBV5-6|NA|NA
CASSPEPGSEAFF
TGTGCCAGCAGCCCCGAGCCCGGGTCTGAAGCTTTCTTT
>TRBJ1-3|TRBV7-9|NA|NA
CASSFAGPSGNTIYF
TGTGCCAGCAGCTTTGCTGGGCCGTCTGGAAACACCATATATTTT
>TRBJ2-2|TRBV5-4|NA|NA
CASSWGGLGTGELFF
TGTGCCAGCAGCTGGGGGGGCCTGGGCACCGGGGAGCTGTTTTTT
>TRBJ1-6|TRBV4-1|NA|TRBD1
CASEGTGTDNSPLHF
TGCGCAAGCGAGGGGACAGGGACGGATAATTCACCCCTCCACTTT
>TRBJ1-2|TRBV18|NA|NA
CASSPPSRAYGYTF
TGTGCCAGCTCACCCCCGTCCAGGGCCTATGGCTACACCTTC
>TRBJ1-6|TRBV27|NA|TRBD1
CASSTGTGQSPLHF
TGTGCCAGCAGTACCGGGACAGGGCAATCACCCCTCCACTTT
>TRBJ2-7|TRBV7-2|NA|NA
CASSSVALYEQYF
TGTGCCAGCAGCTCAGTGGCTCTGTACGAGCAGTACTTC